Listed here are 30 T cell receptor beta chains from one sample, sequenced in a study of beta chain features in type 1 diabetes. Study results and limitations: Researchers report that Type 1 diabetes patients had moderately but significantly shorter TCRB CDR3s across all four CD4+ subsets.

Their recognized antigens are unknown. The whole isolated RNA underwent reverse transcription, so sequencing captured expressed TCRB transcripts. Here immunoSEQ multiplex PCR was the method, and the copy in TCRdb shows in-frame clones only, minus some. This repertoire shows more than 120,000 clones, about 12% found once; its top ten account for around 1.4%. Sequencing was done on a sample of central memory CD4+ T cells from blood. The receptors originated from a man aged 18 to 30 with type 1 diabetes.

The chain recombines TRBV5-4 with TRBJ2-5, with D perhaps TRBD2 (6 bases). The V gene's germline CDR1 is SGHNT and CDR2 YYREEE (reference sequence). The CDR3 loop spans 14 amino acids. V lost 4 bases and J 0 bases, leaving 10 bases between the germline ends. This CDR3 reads CASSLGLHQETQYF. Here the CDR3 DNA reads TGTGCCAGCAGCCTTGGACTACACCAAGAGACCCAGTACTTC.

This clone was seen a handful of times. The CDR3 loop is CAFQGAYNEQFF. The DNA of the CDR3 is TGTGCCTTTCAAGGGGCCTACAATGAGCAGTTCTTC. This chain joins TRBV6-1 and TRBJ2-1; the D gene is possibly TRBD1 (5 bases). Trimming took 11 bases from V and 2 from J, leaving 10 bases between them. CDR1 and CDR2 (germline): MNHNS, SASEGT. The CDR3 spans 12 residues.

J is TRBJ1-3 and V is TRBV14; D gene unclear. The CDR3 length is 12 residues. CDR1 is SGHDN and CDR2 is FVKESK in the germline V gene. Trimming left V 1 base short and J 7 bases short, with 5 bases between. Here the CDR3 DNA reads TGTGCCAGCAGCCAAGTCTACAACACCATATATTTT. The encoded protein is CASSQVYNTIYF.

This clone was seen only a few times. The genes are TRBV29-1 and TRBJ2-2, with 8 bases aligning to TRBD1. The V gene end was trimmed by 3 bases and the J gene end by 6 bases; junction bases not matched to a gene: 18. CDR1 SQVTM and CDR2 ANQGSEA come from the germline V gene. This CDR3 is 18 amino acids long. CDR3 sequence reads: CSVEDRSRQGWYSGELFF. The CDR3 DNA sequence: TGCAGCGTTGAGGACAGATCCCGACAGGGGTGGTATTCCGGGGAGCTGTTTTTT.

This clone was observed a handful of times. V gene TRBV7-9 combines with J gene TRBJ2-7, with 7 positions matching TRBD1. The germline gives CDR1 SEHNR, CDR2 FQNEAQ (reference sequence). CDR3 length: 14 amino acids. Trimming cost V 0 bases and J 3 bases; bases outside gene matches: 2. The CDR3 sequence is CASSLAGGGYEQYF. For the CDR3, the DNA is TGTGCCAGCAGCTTAGCAGGGGGCGGCTACGAGCAGTACTTC. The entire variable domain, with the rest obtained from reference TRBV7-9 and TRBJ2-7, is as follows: DTGVSQNPRHKITKRGQNVTFRCDPISEHNRLYWYRQTLGQGPEFLTYFQNEAQLEKSRLLSDRFSAERPKGSFSTLEIQRTEQGDSAMYLCASSLAGGGYEQYFGPGTRLTVT.

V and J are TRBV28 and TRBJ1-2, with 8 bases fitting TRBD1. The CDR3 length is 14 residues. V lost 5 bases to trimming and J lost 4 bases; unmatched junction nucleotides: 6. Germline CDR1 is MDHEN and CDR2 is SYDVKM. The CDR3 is CASSTDRAFYGYTF. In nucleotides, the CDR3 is TGTGCCAGCAGTACGGACAGGGCCTTCTATGGCTACACCTTC.

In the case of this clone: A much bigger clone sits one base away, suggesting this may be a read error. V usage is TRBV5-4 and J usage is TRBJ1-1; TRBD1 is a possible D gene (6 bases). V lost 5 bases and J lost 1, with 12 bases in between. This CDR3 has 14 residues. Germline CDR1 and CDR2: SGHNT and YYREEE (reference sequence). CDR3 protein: CASRPGTQNTEAFF. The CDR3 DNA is TGTGCCAGCAGGCCCGGGACACAGAACACTGAAGCTTTCTTT.

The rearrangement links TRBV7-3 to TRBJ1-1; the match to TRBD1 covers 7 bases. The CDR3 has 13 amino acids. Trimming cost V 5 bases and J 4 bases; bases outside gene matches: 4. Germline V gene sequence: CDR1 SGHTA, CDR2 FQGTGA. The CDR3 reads CASSAAGGTEAFF. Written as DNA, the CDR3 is TGTGCCAGCAGCGCCGCAGGGGGCACTGAAGCTTTCTTT.

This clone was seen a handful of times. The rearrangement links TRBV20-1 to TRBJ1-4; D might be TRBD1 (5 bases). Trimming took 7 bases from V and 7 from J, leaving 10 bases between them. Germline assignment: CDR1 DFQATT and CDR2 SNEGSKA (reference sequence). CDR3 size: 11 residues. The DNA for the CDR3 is TGCAGTGTCAGGGTCGGTGAAAAACTGTTTTTT. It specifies CSVRVGEKLFF.

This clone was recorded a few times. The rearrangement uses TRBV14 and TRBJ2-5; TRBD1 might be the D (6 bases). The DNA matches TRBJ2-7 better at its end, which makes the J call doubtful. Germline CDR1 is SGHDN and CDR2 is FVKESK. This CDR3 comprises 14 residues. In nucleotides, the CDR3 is TGTGCCAGCAGCCAAGCAGGACAGACCTACGAGCAGTACTTC. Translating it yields CASSQAGQTYEQYF.

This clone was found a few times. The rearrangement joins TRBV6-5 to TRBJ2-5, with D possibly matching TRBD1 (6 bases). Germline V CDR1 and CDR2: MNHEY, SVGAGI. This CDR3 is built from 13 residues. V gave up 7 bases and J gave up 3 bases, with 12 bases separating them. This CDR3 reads CASIVSGEETQYF. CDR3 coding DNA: TGTGCCAGCATCGTTTCAGGGGAAGAGACCCAGTACTTC.

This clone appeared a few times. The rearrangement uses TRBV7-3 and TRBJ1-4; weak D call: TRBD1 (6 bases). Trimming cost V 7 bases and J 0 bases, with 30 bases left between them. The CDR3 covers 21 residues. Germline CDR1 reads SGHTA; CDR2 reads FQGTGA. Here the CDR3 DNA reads TGTGCCAGCACCCCTAAGGGGGGAACAGGGCCTAGAGGAGCAACTAATGAAAAACTGTTTTTT. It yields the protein CASTPKGGTGPRGATNEKLFF.

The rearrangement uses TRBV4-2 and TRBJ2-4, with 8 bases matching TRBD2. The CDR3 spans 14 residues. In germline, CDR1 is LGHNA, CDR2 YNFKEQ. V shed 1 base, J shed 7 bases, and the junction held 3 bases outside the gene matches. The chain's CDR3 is CASSQGGGLNIQYF. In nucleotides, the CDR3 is TGTGCCAGCAGCCAAGGCGGGGGGCTGAACATTCAGTACTTC.

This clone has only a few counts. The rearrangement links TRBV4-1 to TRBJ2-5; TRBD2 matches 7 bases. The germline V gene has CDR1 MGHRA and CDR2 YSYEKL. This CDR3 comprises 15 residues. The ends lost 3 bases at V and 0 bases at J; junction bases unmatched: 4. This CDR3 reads CASSHHGTNQETQYF. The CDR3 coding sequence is TGCGCCAGCAGCCATCACGGGACTAACCAAGAGACCCAGTACTTC.

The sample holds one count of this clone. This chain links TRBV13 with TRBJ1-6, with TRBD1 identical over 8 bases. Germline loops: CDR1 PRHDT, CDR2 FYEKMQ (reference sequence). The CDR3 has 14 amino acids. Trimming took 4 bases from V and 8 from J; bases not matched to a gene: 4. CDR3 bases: TGTGCCAGCAGCTATGGGACAGGTTATTCACCCCTCCACTTT. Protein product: CASSYGTGYSPLHF.

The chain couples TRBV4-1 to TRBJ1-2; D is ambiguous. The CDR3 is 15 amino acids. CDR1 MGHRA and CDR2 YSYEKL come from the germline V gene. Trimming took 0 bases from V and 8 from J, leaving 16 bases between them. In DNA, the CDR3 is TGCGCCAGCAGCCAAGATGAGGGCAGGTTTCGCGGCTACACCTTC. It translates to CASSQDEGRFRGYTF.

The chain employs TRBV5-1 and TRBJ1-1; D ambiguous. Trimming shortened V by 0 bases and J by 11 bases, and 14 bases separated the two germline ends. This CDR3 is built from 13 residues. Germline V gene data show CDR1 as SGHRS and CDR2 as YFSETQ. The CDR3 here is CASSLEQSLNAFF. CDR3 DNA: TGCGCCAGCAGCTTGGAGCAGAGTTTGAATGCTTTCTTT.

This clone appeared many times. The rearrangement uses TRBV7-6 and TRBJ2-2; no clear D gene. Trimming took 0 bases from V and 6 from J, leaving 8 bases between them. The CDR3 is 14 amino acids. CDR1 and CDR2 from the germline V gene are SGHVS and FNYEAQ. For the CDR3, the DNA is TGTGCCAGCAGCTTAGCGCTCGAGCCCGGGGAGCTGTTTTTT. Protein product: CASSLALEPGELFF.

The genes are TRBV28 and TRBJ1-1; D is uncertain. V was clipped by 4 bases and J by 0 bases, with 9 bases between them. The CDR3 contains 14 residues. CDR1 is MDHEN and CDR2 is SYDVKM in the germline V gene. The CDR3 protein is CASSWATMNTEAFF. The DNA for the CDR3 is TGTGCCAGCAGTTGGGCGACCATGAACACTGAAGCTTTCTTT.

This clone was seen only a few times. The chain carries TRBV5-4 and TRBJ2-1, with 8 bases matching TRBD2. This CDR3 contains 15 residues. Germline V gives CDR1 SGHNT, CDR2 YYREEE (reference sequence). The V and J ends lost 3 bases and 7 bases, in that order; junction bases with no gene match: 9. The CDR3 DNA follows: TGTGCCAGCAGCTCACCGGGACTAGGAGGTAATGAGCAGTTCTTC. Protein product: CASSSPGLGGNEQFF.

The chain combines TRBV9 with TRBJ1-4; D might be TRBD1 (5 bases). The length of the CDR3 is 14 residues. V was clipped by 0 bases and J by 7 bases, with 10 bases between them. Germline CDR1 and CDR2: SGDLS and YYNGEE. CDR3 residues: CASSVGAGSEKLFF. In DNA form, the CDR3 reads TGTGCCAGCAGCGTAGGGGCAGGGAGTGAAAAACTGTTTTTT.

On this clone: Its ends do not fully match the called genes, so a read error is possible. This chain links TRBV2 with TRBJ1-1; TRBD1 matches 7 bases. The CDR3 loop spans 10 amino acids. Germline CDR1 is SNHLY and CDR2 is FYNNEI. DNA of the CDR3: TGTGCCAGCAGTGGACTAGGACAGGCGTTT. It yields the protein CASSGLGQAF. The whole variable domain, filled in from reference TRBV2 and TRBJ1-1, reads EPEVTQTPSHQVTQMGQEVILRCVPISNHLYFYWYRQILGQKVEFLVSFYNNEISEKSEIFDDQFSVERPDGSNFTLKIRSTKLEDSAMYFCASSGLGQAFGQGTRLTVV.

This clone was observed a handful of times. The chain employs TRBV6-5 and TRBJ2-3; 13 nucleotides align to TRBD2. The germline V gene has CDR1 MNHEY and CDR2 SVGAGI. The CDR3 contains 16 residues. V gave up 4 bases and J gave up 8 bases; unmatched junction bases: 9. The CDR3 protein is CASSSGLAGPGGTQYF. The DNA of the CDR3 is TGTGCCAGCAGTTCGGGACTAGCGGGGCCGGGGGGTACGCAGTATTTT.

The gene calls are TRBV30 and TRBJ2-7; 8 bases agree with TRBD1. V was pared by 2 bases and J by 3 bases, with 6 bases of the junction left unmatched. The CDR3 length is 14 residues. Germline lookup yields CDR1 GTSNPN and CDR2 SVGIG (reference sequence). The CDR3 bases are TGTGCCTGGAGTAAAGGGACAGGATACTACGAGCAGTACTTC. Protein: CAWSKGTGYYEQYF.

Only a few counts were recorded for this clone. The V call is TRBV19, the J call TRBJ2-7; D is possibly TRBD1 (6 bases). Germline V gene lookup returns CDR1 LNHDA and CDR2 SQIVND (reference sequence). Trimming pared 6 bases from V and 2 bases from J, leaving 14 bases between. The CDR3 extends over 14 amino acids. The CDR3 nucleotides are TGTGCCAGTAGCGACTCCCAGGGGCCCTACGAGCAGTACTTC. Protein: CASSDSQGPYEQYF.

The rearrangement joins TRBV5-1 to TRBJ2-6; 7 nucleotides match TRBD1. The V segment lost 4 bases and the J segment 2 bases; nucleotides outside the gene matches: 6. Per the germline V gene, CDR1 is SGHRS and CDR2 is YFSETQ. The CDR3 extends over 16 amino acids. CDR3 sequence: CASSVAQGAGANVLTF. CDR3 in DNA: TGCGCCAGCAGCGTTGCCCAGGGGGCTGGGGCCAACGTCCTGACTTTC.

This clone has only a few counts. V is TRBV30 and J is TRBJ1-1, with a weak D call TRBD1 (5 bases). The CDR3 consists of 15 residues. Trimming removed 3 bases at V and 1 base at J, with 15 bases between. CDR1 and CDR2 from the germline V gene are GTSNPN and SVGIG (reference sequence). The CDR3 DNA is TGTGCCTGGAGCCGGAGGGGATTAGGGAACACTGAAGCTTTCTTT. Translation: CAWSRRGLGNTEAFF.

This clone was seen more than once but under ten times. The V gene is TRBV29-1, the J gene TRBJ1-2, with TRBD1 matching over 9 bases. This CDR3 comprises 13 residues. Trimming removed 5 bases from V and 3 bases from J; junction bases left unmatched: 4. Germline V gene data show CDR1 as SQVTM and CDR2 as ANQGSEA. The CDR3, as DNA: TGCAGCGTTCGGCGACAGGGGGACTATGGCTACACCTTC. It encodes CSVRRQGDYGYTF.

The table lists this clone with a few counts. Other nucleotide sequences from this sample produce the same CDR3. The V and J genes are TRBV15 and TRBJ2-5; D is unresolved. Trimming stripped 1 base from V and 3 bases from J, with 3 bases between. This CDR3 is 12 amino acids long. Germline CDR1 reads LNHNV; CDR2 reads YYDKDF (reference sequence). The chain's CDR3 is CATSRVEETQYF. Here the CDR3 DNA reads TGTGCCACCAGCAGAGTGGAAGAGACCCAGTACTTC.

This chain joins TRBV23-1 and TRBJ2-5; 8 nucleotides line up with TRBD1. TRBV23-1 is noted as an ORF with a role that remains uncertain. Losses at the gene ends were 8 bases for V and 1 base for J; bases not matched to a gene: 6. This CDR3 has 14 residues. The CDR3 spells CASHADRAQETQYF. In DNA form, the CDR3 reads TGCGCCAGCCACGCGGACAGGGCCCAAGAGACCCAGTACTTC.